A single sample is the source of the 13 T cell receptor beta chains below, sequenced in a study of T cell changes during pregnancy in multiple sclerosis. Using immunoSEQ multiplex PCR, the repertoire was profiled, and TCRdb retains in-frame clones only, with some absent. Of 20,000 to 25,000 clones listed, 75% to 90% are singletons. The specimen was CD4+ T cells from peripheral blood mononuclear cells, collected in the first trimester of pregnancy. These receptors were taken from a female donor in good health, enrolled as a control in a pregnancy study.

This chain uses TRBV2 with TRBJ1-3; 7 bases match TRBD1. CDR3 length equals 18 residues. The J segment lost 4 bases and the V segment lost 1 base, leaving 13 bases of the junction unmatched. In germline, CDR1 is SNHLY, CDR2 FYNNEI. The DNA of the CDR3 is TGTGCCAGCAGTGAAGAGGGGCGGAAGGGGGCGAGAGGAAACACCATATATTTT. Translation gives CASSEEGRKGARGNTIYF.

The genes are TRBV7-2 and TRBJ1-2; TRBD1 agrees at 7 bases. The CDR3 totals 13 residues. With V trimmed by 1 base and J by 8 bases, 4 bases remained unmatched. Germline V gene sequence: CDR1 SGHTA, CDR2 FQGNSA. The CDR3 coding sequence is TGTGCCAGCAGCTTAGAGGGGGCGAGCGGCTACACCTTC. It is translated as CASSLEGASGYTF.

As DNA, the CDR3 is TGTGCCAGCAGCCAAGAAGTCAGGGGGGCTAATGAAAAACTGTTTTTT. Translating gives CASSQEVRGANEKLFF. The genes are TRBV4-2 and TRBJ1-4; TRBD1 matches 7 bases. Germline CDR1 LGHNA, CDR2 YNFKEQ. This CDR3 spans 16 amino acids. V was clipped by 0 bases and J by 3 bases; unmatched bases: 4.

The chain carries TRBV5-1 and TRBJ2-3; the D is unclear. This CDR3 is 13 amino acids long. The V end was cut by 1 base, the J end by 11 bases, with 14 bases between. Germline loops: CDR1 SGHRS, CDR2 YFSETQ. Written as DNA, the CDR3 is TGCGCCAGCAGCTTGACCGCGACAATGGGGCAGTATTTT. Protein product: CASSLTATMGQYF.

V is TRBV7-9 and J is TRBJ2-3; D perhaps matches TRBD2 (6 bases). This CDR3 comprises 16 residues. The germline gives CDR1 SEHNR, CDR2 FQNEAQ (reference sequence). The V gene lost 6 bases and the J gene lost 3 bases, with 19 bases spanning the gap. The CDR3 protein is CASRSPGAGPTDTQYF. The DNA for the CDR3 is TGTGCCAGCAGGTCCCCGGGAGCGGGCCCTACAGATACGCAGTATTTT. The full variable domain, in which reference TRBV7-9 and TRBJ2-3 provide the parts outside the CDR3, is DTGVSQNPRHKITKRGQNVTFRCDPISEHNRLYWYRQTLGQGPEFLTYFQNEAQLEKSRLLSDRFSAERPKGSFSTLEIQRTEQGDSAMYLCASRSPGAGPTDTQYFGPGTRLTVL.

The genes are TRBV6-5 and TRBJ2-7; TRBD2 agrees at 11 bases. This CDR3 is 16 amino acids long. Germline CDR1 and CDR2: MNHEY and SVGAGI. Losses at the gene ends were 0 bases for V and 3 bases for J; bases not matched to a gene: 4. CDR3 in amino acids: CASSYSTGTSGYEQYF. CDR3 DNA sequence: TGTGCCAGCAGTTACTCGACTGGGACTAGCGGCTACGAGCAGTACTTC.

This clone was counted a single time. This chain connects TRBV5-3 to TRBJ1-5; 7 positions agree with TRBD1. TRBV5-3 is reported as an ORF; its role is uncertain. J gave up 0 bases and V 4 bases, and 10 bases lay outside the gene matches. The CDR3 runs to 17 residues. CDR3 residues: CARSVGTALYSNQPQHF. Here the CDR3 DNA reads TGTGCCAGAAGCGTAGGGACAGCCCTCTATAGCAATCAGCCCCAGCATTTT.

The genes are TRBV2 and TRBJ2-1, with 7 bases that match TRBD1. The V and J ends lost 6 bases and 5 bases, in that order; junction bases with no gene match: 7. The CDR3 is made up of 14 amino acids. Germline CDR1 is SNHLY and CDR2 is FYNNEI. The CDR3 nucleotides read TGTGCCAGCAGGCACAGGGGAGATGACAATGAGCAGTTCTTC. This sequence encodes CASRHRGDDNEQFF.

The table lists this clone with a few counts. This chain joins TRBV2 and TRBJ1-1; no reliable D call. CDR1 is SNHLY, CDR2 FYNNEI, per germline. V lost 4 bases and J 5 bases, leaving 5 bases between the germline ends. There are 11 residues in the CDR3. This CDR3 is CASSVQTEAFF. CDR3 nucleotide sequence: TGTGCCAGCAGTGTTCAGACTGAAGCTTTCTTT.

CDR3 DNA: TGTGCCAGCAGCTCCGGACAGGGGCATGGCTACACCTTC. It encodes CASSSGQGHGYTF. The rearrangement uses TRBV7-9 and TRBJ1-2; TRBD1 agrees at 9 bases. Germline loops: CDR1 SEHNR, CDR2 FQNEAQ (reference sequence). The J segment lost 6 bases and the V segment lost 4 bases, leaving 3 bases of the junction unmatched. CDR3 length equals 13 residues.

The chain is built from TRBV5-1 and TRBJ2-5, with TRBD1 matching 7 bases. This CDR3 has 15 residues. The germline CDR1 and CDR2 sequences are SGHRS and YFSETQ. With 4 bases clipped from V and 4 bases from J, the junction kept 10 bases outside the gene matches. The CDR3 reads CASSTSGTVGETQYF. The CDR3 region has the DNA TGCGCCAGCAGCACGTCTGGGACAGTCGGAGAGACCCAGTACTTC. The entire variable domain, with the rest obtained from reference TRBV5-1 and TRBJ2-5, is as follows: KAGVTQTPRYLIKTRGQQVTLSCSPISGHRSVSWYQQTPGQGLQFLFEYFSETQRNKGNFPGRFSGRQFSNSRSEMNVSTLELGDSALYLCASSTSGTVGETQYFGPGTRLLVL.

The genes are TRBV28 and TRBJ2-4, with 10 positions matching TRBD1. CDR3 length: 16 residues. Trimming cost V 8 bases and J 1 base; bases outside gene matches: 8. Germline V gene sequence: CDR1 MDHEN, CDR2 SYDVKM. The CDR3 protein is CASRPEGQGAKNIQYF. The CDR3 bases are TGTGCCAGCCGACCTGAGGGACAGGGGGCCAAAAACATTCAGTACTTC. The complete variable domain, with remaining parts taken from reference TRBV28 and TRBJ2-4, reads DVKVTQSSRYLVKRTGEKVFLECVQDMDHENMFWYRQDPGLGLRLIYFSYDVKMKEKGDIPEGYSVSREKKERFSLILESASTNQTSMYLCASRPEGQGAKNIQYFGAGTRLSVL.

The chain combines TRBV6-5 with TRBJ2-7; D is unresolved. The CDR3 sequence is 13 residues long. Trimming removed 4 bases from V and 5 bases from J, with 12 bases in between. The germline V gene has CDR1 MNHEY and CDR2 SVGAGI. The CDR3 loop is CASSFSVGNEQYF. The CDR3 region has the DNA TGTGCCAGCAGTTTCTCAGTGGGCAACGAGCAGTACTTC.